The 3 T cell receptor beta chains in this list originate from one sample, sequenced in a study of T cell repertoires in cytomegalovirus infection. One entry per CDR3 protein, called by TCRdb with MiXCR from the reads. The sample carries a few hundred thousand distinct CDR3 sequences, 9.5% recorded once. Sequenced input: PBMCs. These receptors came from a human donor in good health (CMV status not recorded). Some clones in this sample may be carry-over from other donors' samples.

This rearrangement joins TRBV6-6 to TRBJ1-1; D gene uncertain. This CDR3 region has 12 residues. Germline V lookup: CDR1 MNHNY, CDR2 SVGAGI (reference sequence). V lost 8 bases and J lost 7, with 14 bases in between. The CDR3 coding sequence is TGTGCCAGCTCCTGGGTCTGGGATGAAGCTTTCTTT. Its protein is CASSWVWDEAFF.

This clonotype was seen a few times. J is TRBJ1-6 and V is TRBV20-1; no clear D. The CDR3 is 13 residues long. Trimming stripped 6 bases from V and 5 bases from J, with 11 bases between. The germline CDR1 and CDR2 sequences are DFQATT and SNEGSKA (reference sequence). Here the CDR3 DNA reads TGCAGTGCCCTGAGGTCTGATAATTCACCCCTCCACTTT. Protein product: CSALRSDNSPLHF.

There are a few counts of this clonotype. The chain carries TRBV7-9 and TRBJ2-7; D not certain. V dropped 5 bases and J dropped 4 bases, with 9 bases sitting between them. This CDR3 has 12 amino acids. Germline CDR1 is SEHNR and CDR2 is FQNEAQ (reference sequence). The CDR3 region is CASSQIMYEQYF. The CDR3 coding sequence is TGTGCCAGCAGCCAAATCATGTACGAGCAGTACTTC.